The rows below give T cell receptor beta chains drawn from one sample of a study of blood T cell repertoires in COVID-19. Assay used: immunoSEQ multiplex PCR; TCRdb lists only in-frame clones, some missing. The table shows about 200,000 clones, with around 86% occurring only once. Material for sequencing was PBMCs or T cells enriched from blood (not recorded which). The receptor set was obtained from a woman aged 40-49 years in a cohort exposed to, infected with or recovered from COVID-19 (not recorded which). Both conserved end residues are part of each CDR3. Fields, in order: V gene, D gene, clone size, J gene, CDR3 protein, CDR3 DNA. D genes are given only for firm matches. Size values are once, few and many counts, or a class for expanded clones, and some rows have none.

TRBV5-1	.	.	TRBJ2-5	CASSLTEQETQYF	TGCGCCAGCAGCTTGACCGAGCAAGAGACCCAGTACTTC
TRBV11-2	.	.	TRBJ2-7	CASSFGGSEQYF	TGTGCCAGCAGCTTTGGGGGCAGCGAGCAGTACTTC
TRBV4-2	TRBD1	few	TRBJ2-7	CASSQGTGTGVDEQYF	TGTGCCAGCAGCCAAGGCACCGGGACAGGGGTGGACGAGCAGTACTTC
TRBV7-9	.	few	TRBJ1-5	CATSLDGGDLNSNQPQHF	TGTGCCACCAGCTTAGATGGAGGGGACCTAAATAGCAATCAGCCCCAGCATTTT
TRBV24-1	TRBD1	.	TRBJ1-5	CATSALTGGQPQHF	TGTGCCACCAGTGCGCTGACAGGGGGTCAGCCCCAGCATTTT
TRBV28	.	.	TRBJ2-1	CASSLGLNNEQFF	TGTGCCAGCAGTTTAGGGCTAAACAATGAGCAGTTCTTC
TRBV15	.	.	TRBJ1-2	CATSERGGGYTF	TGTGCCACCAGCGAAAGGGGAGGAGGCTACACCTTC
TRBV2	.	.	TRBJ2-3	CASSVRKASTDTQYF	TGTGCCAGCAGTGTGAGGAAAGCTAGCACAGATACGCAGTATTTT
TRBV6-4	TRBD2	.	TRBJ2-1	CASSDIGGGRYNEQFF	TGTGCCAGCAGTGACATTGGCGGGGGGCGCTACAATGAGCAGTTCTTC
TRBV9	TRBD2	.	TRBJ2-4	CASSLAGSSKNIQYF	TGTGCCAGCAGCTTAGCGGGGAGTTCCAAAAACATTCAGTACTTC
TRBV3-1/TRBV3-2	.	.	TRBJ1-2	CASSHRGNGYGYTF	TGTGCCAGCAGCCATAGGGGGAACGGCTATGGCTACACCTTC
TRBV7-9	.	.	TRBJ1-1	CASSFDSTNTEAFF	TGTGCCAGCAGCTTCGACAGTACGAACACTGAAGCTTTCTTT
TRBV27	TRBD1	.	TRBJ2-7	CASGQGRAEQYF	TGTGCCAGCGGACAGGGTAGAGCCGAGCAGTACTTC
TRBV11-2	TRBD1	.	TRBJ1-2	CASSSGQNYGYTF	TGTGCCAGCAGCTCGGGACAGAACTATGGCTACACCTTC
TRBV11-2	.	.	TRBJ2-3	CASSLRPGRGDTQYF	TGTGCCAGCAGCTTGAGGCCCGGTCGGGGGGATACGCAGTATTTT
TRBV5-5	TRBD1	few	TRBJ1-5	CASSSGQGGRQPQHF	TGTGCCAGCAGCTCGGGACAGGGAGGGCGACAGCCCCAGCATTTT
TRBV10-2	TRBD1	few	TRBJ1-2	CASSPGQTTGDGYTF	TGCGCCAGCAGCCCGGGACAGACTACGGGTGATGGCTACACCTTC
TRBV25-1	TRBD2	.	TRBJ2-7	CAAIKSGGTYEQYF	TGTGCCGCGATTAAGAGCGGGGGGACCTACGAGCAGTACTTC
TRBV7-8	.	.	TRBJ2-7	CASSSAPTYEQYF	TGTGCCAGCAGCTCCGCGCCGACCTACGAGCAGTACTTC
TRBV2	.	.	TRBJ1-1	CASSDPQFDTEAFF	TGTGCCAGCAGTGACCCCCAGTTTGACACTGAAGCTTTCTTT
TRBV7-9	.	.	TRBJ1-1	CASSLAGRGGTEAFF	TGTGCCAGCAGCTTAGCAGGACGGGGTGGCACTGAAGCTTTCTTT
TRBV27	TRBD1	.	TRBJ1-1	CASSPWFSGQGFEAFF	TGTGCCAGCAGCCCGTGGTTCTCGGGACAGGGCTTTGAAGCTTTCTTT
TRBV5-4	TRBD1	.	TRBJ1-6	CASSATGGGSPLHF	TGTGCCAGCAGCGCGACAGGGGGCGGTTCACCCCTCCACTTT
TRBV2	TRBD1	.	TRBJ1-4	CASRPNRGTNEKLFF	TGTGCCAGCAGGCCTAACAGGGGTACTAATGAAAAACTGTTTTTT
TRBV24-1	TRBD1	.	TRBJ2-7	CATSDPGTAYEQYF	TGTGCCACCAGTGACCCCGGGACAGCCTACGAGCAGTACTTC
TRBV12-3/TRBV12-4	.	once	TRBJ1-5	CASRESHLTTQHF	TGTGCCAGCAGAGAATCACACCTTACTACCCAGCATTTT
TRBV4-2	.	.	TRBJ1-3	CASSQGVGESSGNTIYF	TGTGCCAGCAGCCAAGGTGTCGGGGAGAGCTCTGGAAACACCATATATTTT
TRBV5-5	TRBD1	many	TRBJ1-1	CASSPWGRGYTEAFF	TGTGCCAGCAGCCCCTGGGGCAGGGGGTACACTGAAGCTTTCTTT
TRBV6-6	.	.	TRBJ2-7	CASSNLGSSPYEQYF	TGTGCCAGCAGTAACCTCGGTAGCAGCCCCTACGAGCAGTACTTC
TRBV10-3	.	.	TRBJ2-4	CAISESDARDENIQYF	TGTGCCATCAGTGAGTCGGATGCCCGGGATGAAAACATTCAGTACTTC
TRBV6-1	TRBD1	.	TRBJ1-1	CASSAPGGGDTEAFF	TGTGCCAGCAGTGCCCCAGGGGGCGGCGACACTGAAGCTTTCTTT
TRBV5-1	.	once	TRBJ2-2	CASSLNRENTGELFF	TGCGCCAGCAGCTTGAACAGAGAGAACACCGGGGAGCTGTTTTTT
TRBV2	.	.	TRBJ2-3	CASSVGITDTQYF	TGTGCCAGCAGTGTTGGCATCACAGATACGCAGTATTTT
TRBV4-1	TRBD2	.	TRBJ2-1	CASSLREGPYNEQFF	TGCGCCAGCAGTTTGAGGGAGGGCCCCTACAATGAGCAGTTCTTC
TRBV7-2	.	.	TRBJ2-3	CASSLVRGTHTDTQYF	TGTGCCAGCAGCTTAGTACGGGGGACCCACACAGATACGCAGTATTTT
TRBV4-1	TRBD1	.	TRBJ1-2	CASSQETGWGYTF	TGCGCCAGCAGCCAAGAGACAGGGTGGGGCTACACCTTC
TRBV7-2	.	few	TRBJ1-1	CASSFRQVIFMNTEAFF	TGTGCCAGCAGCTTTCGGCAGGTCATTTTCATGAACACTGAAGCTTTCTTT
TRBV7-2	TRBD1	.	TRBJ2-5	CASSWPGQQETQYF	TGTGCCAGCAGCTGGCCGGGACAGCAAGAGACCCAGTACTTC
TRBV5-3	.	.	TRBJ1-5	CARSLQGQGQPQHF	TGTGCCAGAAGCTTGCAGGGGCAGGGTCAGCCCCAGCATTTT
TRBV4-3	.	.	TRBJ1-1	CASSQVFYTEAFF	TGCGCCAGCAGCCAAGTTTTCTACACTGAAGCTTTCTTT
TRBV5-1	TRBD1	few	TRBJ1-2	CASSFGDSSYGYTF	TGCGCCAGCAGTTTTGGGGACAGCTCCTATGGCTACACCTTC